The following is a TCR beta chain sequence with its context. The data are from a study of blood T cell repertoires in COVID-19. Looking at the study overall: The United States, Italy and Spain were the sources of the acute and convalescent COVID-19 samples.

Cohorts were assigned according to the clinical history that participants reported. Per the germline V gene, CDR1 is SGDLS and CDR2 is YYNGEE. Trimming left V 2 bases short and J 2 bases short, with 11 bases between. CDR3 length equals 14 residues. Measured with immunoSEQ multiplex PCR; TCRdb has only the in-frame clones, and not every one. This sample has roughly 190,000 clones, with 75% to 85% found just once. The sequencing sample was made of PBMCs or T cells enriched from blood (not recorded which). The chain is built from TRBV9 and TRBJ2-7; no reliable D call. This TCR derives from a middle-aged man who had recovered from COVID-19. Here the CDR3 DNA reads TGTGCCAGCAGCGTTAGTAGCACCGCCTACGAGCAGTACTTC. Amino acid sequence: CASSVSSTAYEQYF.